This T cell receptor beta chain was identified in a study of long-term antiretroviral therapy in people with HIV. Study-wide findings and caveats: The data indicate that diversity increased after ART but remained below transplant donor controls.

On this clone: Its antigen is currently unknown.

The V end was cut by 1 base, the J end by 2 bases, with 8 bases between. In germline, CDR1 is SQVTM, CDR2 ANQGSEA. The CDR3 has 13 residues. With survey level as its setting, the immunoSEQ assay was v3.0. Assay: immunoSEQ multiplex PCR; the TCRdb copy retains only in-frame clones and omits some. The sample consists of under 20,000 clones, approximately 81% of them appearing once. Sequenced here: unsorted PBMCs, sampled 0.3 years after starting antiretroviral therapy. The receptor was isolated from a woman aged 45-65 years with HIV. The chain couples TRBV29-1 to TRBJ1-1; no clear D gene. CDR3 bases: TGCAGCGTTGAAGCTGCGGGAAACACTGAAGCTTTCTTT. Its protein product is CSVEAAGNTEAFF.